These T cell receptor beta chains were read from a single sample in a study of blood T cells in healthy people across ages. TCRdb used MiXCR to reprocess the 5' RACE reads, holding one entry per CDR3 protein. The sample includes about 1.4 million distinct CDR3 sequences, approximately 60% of them seen just once. The sequencing sample was made of blood. Receptors originate from a man aged 18 to 30 in good health. CDR3s include the opening cysteine and the closing phenylalanine or tryptophan. D genes are given only for firm matches. The size field is filled for only some rows; it gives once, few, many or a size class.

D gene: TRBD2; clone size: -; J gene: TRBJ2-3; V gene: TRBV6-2/TRBV6-3; CDR3 DNA: TGTGCCAGCAGTTACTCGAAGGTAGCGGGGTTCATCACAGATACGCAGTATTTT; CDR3 protein: CASSYSKVAGFITDTQYF
D gene: -; clone size: -; J gene: TRBJ1-5; V gene: TRBV12-3/TRBV12-4; CDR3 DNA: TGTGCCAGCAGTTTGACGGCTCATCAGCCCCAGCATTTT; CDR3 protein: CASSLTAHQPQHF
D gene: TRBD1; clone size: many; J gene: TRBJ2-7; V gene: TRBV28; CDR3 DNA: TGTGCCAGCAGCTCCCGGGACAGCTCCTACGAGCAGTACTTC; CDR3 protein: CASSSRDSSYEQYF
D gene: TRBD1; clone size: few; J gene: TRBJ2-7; V gene: TRBV20-1; CDR3 DNA: TGCAGTGCTATCCCGGGACAGCACTACGAGCAGTACTTC; CDR3 protein: CSAIPGQHYEQYF
D gene: -; clone size: few; J gene: TRBJ1-6; V gene: TRBV5-1; CDR3 DNA: TGCGCCAGCAGCTTGGCCAACCGGAATCTTTCACCCCTCCACTTT; CDR3 protein: CASSLANRNLSPLHF
D gene: TRBD2; clone size: -; J gene: TRBJ2-1; V gene: TRBV4-1; CDR3 DNA: TGCGCCAGCAGCCAAAGAGGTCTAGCGGGAGCCTACAATGAGCAGTTCTTC; CDR3 protein: CASSQRGLAGAYNEQFF
D gene: -; clone size: -; J gene: TRBJ1-1; V gene: TRBV4-1; CDR3 DNA: TGCGCCAGCAGCCGGGGGACGGGGACTGAAGCTTTCTTT; CDR3 protein: CASSRGTGTEAFF
D gene: -; clone size: few; J gene: TRBJ2-7; V gene: TRBV27; CDR3 DNA: TGTGCCAGCAGAACCCCCTCCTACGAGCAGTACTTC; CDR3 protein: CASRTPSYEQYF
D gene: -; clone size: -; J gene: TRBJ2-1; V gene: TRBV12-3/TRBV12-4; CDR3 DNA: TGTGCCAGCAGCATTAGCGGTCACCTTGACAATGAGCAGTTCTTC; CDR3 protein: CASSISGHLDNEQFF
D gene: -; clone size: -; J gene: TRBJ1-4; V gene: TRBV4-2; CDR3 DNA: TGTGCCAGCAGCCAAGAGGCCGTTGCAACTAATGAAAAACTGTTTTTT; CDR3 protein: CASSQEAVATNEKLFF
D gene: -; clone size: -; J gene: TRBJ2-5; V gene: TRBV25-1; CDR3 DNA: TGTGCCAGCAGGGACCAAGGGTCCGGAGAGACCCAGTACTTC; CDR3 protein: CASRDQGSGETQYF
D gene: -; clone size: -; J gene: TRBJ1-6; V gene: TRBV2; CDR3 DNA: TGTGCCAGCAGTGAGGGGTTCTCGACACCCCTCCACTTT; CDR3 protein: CASSEGFSTPLHF
D gene: TRBD1; clone size: few; J gene: TRBJ2-7; V gene: TRBV14; CDR3 DNA: TGTGCCAGCAGCCAACAGAACAGGGGTAGGACCTACGAGCAGTACTTC; CDR3 protein: CASSQQNRGRTYEQYF
D gene: TRBD1; clone size: once; J gene: TRBJ2-3; V gene: TRBV6-6; CDR3 DNA: TGTGCCAGCAGTTACATAGGACAGGTCACAGATACGCAGTATTTT; CDR3 protein: CASSYIGQVTDTQYF
D gene: -; clone size: -; J gene: TRBJ1-3; V gene: TRBV11-2; CDR3 DNA: TGTGACAGCAGCTTCGGAACAGGCAACTCTGGAAACACCATATATTTT; CDR3 protein: CDSSFGTGNSGNTIYF
D gene: TRBD1; clone size: few; J gene: TRBJ1-2; V gene: TRBV5-1; CDR3 DNA: TGCGCCAGCAGCTATGGGACAGCCTTAAGTTCATTGGTGGGCTACACCTTC; CDR3 protein: CASSYGTALSSLVGYTF
D gene: -; clone size: -; J gene: TRBJ1-2; V gene: TRBV29-1; CDR3 DNA: TGCAGCGTTCGGACAGCCAACTATGGCTACACCTTC; CDR3 protein: CSVRTANYGYTF
D gene: -; clone size: -; J gene: TRBJ2-5; V gene: TRBV6-5; CDR3 DNA: TGTGCCAGCAGCCGCAGACAGAGCCAAGAGACCCAGTACTTC; CDR3 protein: CASSRRQSQETQYF
D gene: TRBD2; clone size: once; J gene: TRBJ2-7; V gene: TRBV6-5; CDR3 DNA: TGTGCCAGCAGCCGACCTAGCGGGTACACCTACGAGCAGTACTTC; CDR3 protein: CASSRPSGYTYEQYF
D gene: -; clone size: -; J gene: TRBJ2-3; V gene: TRBV2; CDR3 DNA: TGTGCCAGCAGTGAAATCACGCCAGATACGCAGTATTTT; CDR3 protein: CASSEITPDTQYF
D gene: -; clone size: -; J gene: TRBJ2-3; V gene: TRBV4-3; CDR3 DNA: TGCGCCAGCAGCCAAGAGCCATTTGGGAGTCCCACAGATACGCAGTATTTT; CDR3 protein: CASSQEPFGSPTDTQYF
D gene: -; clone size: few; J gene: TRBJ2-5; V gene: TRBV27; CDR3 DNA: TGTGCCAGCAGTTTTCTCGGACAGGGAGGGTTAGAGACCCAGTACTTC; CDR3 protein: CASSFLGQGGLETQYF
D gene: -; clone size: few; J gene: TRBJ1-1; V gene: TRBV6-5; CDR3 DNA: TGTGCCAGCAGTTACACGGGGGGATATGAAATCAGCGGAGTCCCTTTCTTT; CDR3 protein: CASSYTGGYEISGVPFF
D gene: -; clone size: -; J gene: TRBJ2-1; V gene: TRBV5-6; CDR3 DNA: TGTGCCAGCCAAAAAGGAAGCTCCTACAATGAGCAGTTCTTC; CDR3 protein: CASQKGSSYNEQFF
D gene: -; clone size: -; J gene: TRBJ2-5; V gene: TRBV20-1; CDR3 DNA: TGCAGTGCTAGTGTGTGGGAGTGGGAGACCCAGTACTTC; CDR3 protein: CSASVWEWETQYF
D gene: TRBD2; clone size: many; J gene: TRBJ2-3; V gene: TRBV15; CDR3 DNA: TGTGCCACCAGCAAGGGAGGGGACACAGATACGCAGTATTTT; CDR3 protein: CATSKGGDTDTQYF
D gene: -; clone size: -; J gene: TRBJ2-2; V gene: TRBV4-2; CDR3 DNA: TGTGCCAGCAGCCAAGGGGGGGCAGCCGGGGAGCTGTTTTTT; CDR3 protein: CASSQGGAAGELFF
D gene: -; clone size: -; J gene: TRBJ2-1; V gene: TRBV10-3; CDR3 DNA: TGTGCCATCAGTGACCCCGTTGCTCCAGACTCGGGGGAGCAGTTCTTC; CDR3 protein: CAISDPVAPDSGEQFF
D gene: TRBD2; clone size: -; J gene: TRBJ2-5; V gene: TRBV7-6; CDR3 DNA: TGTGCCAGCAGCTTGCTAGCGGAAGATCAAGAGACCCAGTACTTC; CDR3 protein: CASSLLAEDQETQYF
D gene: TRBD1; clone size: -; J gene: TRBJ1-2; V gene: TRBV7-2; CDR3 DNA: TGTGCCAGCAGCTTAATAGGGACAGGGGGTCTAGTGAACTATGGCTACACCTTC; CDR3 protein: CASSLIGTGGLVNYGYTF
D gene: TRBD1; clone size: -; J gene: TRBJ2-3; V gene: TRBV10-3; CDR3 DNA: TGTGCCATCAGTCTCCAGGGGGCGCTAGATACGCAGTATTTT; CDR3 protein: CAISLQGALDTQYF